This T cell receptor (beta chain) was recovered during a study of T-cell memory formation after mild COVID-19. TCRdb independently ran MiXCR on the 5' RACE reads; one entry per CDR3 protein. The sample yields about 190,000 distinct CDR3 sequences, about a sixth seen once. This clonotype was detected only a few times. The germline V gene encodes CDR1 SGDLS and CDR2 YYNGEE. V shed 4 bases and J 7 bases; nucleotides not matched to a gene: 8. The CDR3 has 14 amino acids. This chain uses TRBV9 with TRBJ2-3, with 8 bases matching TRBD1. Sequencing was carried out using PBMCs or a T cell subset sorted from them (not recorded which). The sequence was obtained from an adult woman who had mild COVID-19 (a few samples of this study predate the infection). Cell type and time point are not known. CDR3 residues: CASSPGQGVHTQYF. The CDR3 DNA follows: TGTGCCAGCAGCCCTGGACAGGGCGTACATACGCAGTATTTT.